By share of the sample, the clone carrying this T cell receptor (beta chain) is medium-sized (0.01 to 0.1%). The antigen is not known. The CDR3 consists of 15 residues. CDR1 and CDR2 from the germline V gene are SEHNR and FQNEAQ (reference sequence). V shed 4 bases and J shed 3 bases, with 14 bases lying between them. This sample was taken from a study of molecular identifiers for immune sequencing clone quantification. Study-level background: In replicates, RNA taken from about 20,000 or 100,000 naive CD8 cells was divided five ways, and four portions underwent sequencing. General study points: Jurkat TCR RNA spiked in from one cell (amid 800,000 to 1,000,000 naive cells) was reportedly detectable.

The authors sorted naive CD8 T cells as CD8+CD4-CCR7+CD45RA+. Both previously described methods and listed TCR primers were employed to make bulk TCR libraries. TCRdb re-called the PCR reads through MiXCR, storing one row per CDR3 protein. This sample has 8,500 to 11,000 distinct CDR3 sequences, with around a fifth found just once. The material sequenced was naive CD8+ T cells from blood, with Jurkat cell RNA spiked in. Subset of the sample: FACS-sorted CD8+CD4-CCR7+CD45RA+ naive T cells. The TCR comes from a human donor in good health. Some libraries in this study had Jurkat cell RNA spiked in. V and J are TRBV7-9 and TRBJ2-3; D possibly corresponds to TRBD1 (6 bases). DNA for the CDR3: TGTGCCAGCAGCTCCGAGCAGGGGATTACAGATACGCAGTATTTT. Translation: CASSSEQGITDTQYF.